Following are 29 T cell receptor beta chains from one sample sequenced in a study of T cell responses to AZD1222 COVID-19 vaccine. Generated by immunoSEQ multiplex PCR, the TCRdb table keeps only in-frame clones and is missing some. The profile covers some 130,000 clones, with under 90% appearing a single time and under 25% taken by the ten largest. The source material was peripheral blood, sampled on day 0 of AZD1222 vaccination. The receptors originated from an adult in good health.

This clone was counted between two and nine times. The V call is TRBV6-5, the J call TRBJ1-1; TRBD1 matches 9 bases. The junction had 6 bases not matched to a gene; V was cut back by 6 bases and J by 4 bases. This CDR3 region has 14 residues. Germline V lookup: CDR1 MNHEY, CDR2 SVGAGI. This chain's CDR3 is CASRTQGAATEAFF. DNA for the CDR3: TGTGCCAGCAGAACACAGGGGGCGGCCACTGAAGCTTTCTTT.

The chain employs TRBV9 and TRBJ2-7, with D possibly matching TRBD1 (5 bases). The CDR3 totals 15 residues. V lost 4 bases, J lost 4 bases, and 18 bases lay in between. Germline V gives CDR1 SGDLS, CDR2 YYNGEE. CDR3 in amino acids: CASSRLLGRAYEQYF. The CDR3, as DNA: TGTGCCAGCAGCCGCCTCCTCGGCAGGGCATACGAGCAGTACTTC.

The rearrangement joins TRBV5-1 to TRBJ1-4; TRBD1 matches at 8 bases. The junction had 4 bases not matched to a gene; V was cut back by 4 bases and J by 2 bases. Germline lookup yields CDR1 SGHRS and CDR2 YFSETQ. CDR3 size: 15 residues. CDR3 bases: TGCGCCAGCAGCCCACAGGGGGGTACTAATGAAAAACTGTTTTTT. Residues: CASSPQGGTNEKLFF.

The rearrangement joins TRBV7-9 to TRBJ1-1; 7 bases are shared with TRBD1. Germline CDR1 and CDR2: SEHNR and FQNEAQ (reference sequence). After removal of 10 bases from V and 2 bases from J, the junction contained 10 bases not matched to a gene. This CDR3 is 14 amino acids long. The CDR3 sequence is CATLRTGQNTEAFF. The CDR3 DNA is TGTGCCACCCTACGGACAGGCCAAAACACTGAAGCTTTCTTT. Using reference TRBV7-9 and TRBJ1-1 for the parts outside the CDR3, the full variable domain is DTGVSQNPRHKITKRGQNVTFRCDPISEHNRLYWYRQTLGQGPEFLTYFQNEAQLEKSRLLSDRFSAERPKGSFSTLEIQRTEQGDSAMYLCATLRTGQNTEAFFGQGTRLTVV.

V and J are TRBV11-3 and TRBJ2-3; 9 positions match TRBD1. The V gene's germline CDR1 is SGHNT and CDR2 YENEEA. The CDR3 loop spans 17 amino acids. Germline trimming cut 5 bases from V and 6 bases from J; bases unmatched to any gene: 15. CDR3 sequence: CASSPRTQQGAQDTQYF. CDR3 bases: TGTGCCAGCAGCCCCAGAACTCAACAGGGGGCGCAGGATACGCAGTATTTT. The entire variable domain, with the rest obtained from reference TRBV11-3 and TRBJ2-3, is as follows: EAGVVQSPRYKIIEKKQPVAFWCNPISGHNTLYWYLQNLGQGPELLIRYENEEAVDDSQLPKDRFSAERLKGVDSTLKIQPAELGDSAVYLCASSPRTQQGAQDTQYFGPGTRLTVL.

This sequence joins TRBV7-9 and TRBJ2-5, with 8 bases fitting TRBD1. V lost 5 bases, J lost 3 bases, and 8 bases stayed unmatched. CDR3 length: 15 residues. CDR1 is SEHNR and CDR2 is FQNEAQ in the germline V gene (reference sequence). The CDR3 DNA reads TGTGCCAGCAGCAAGACAGGGGCCGTTAAAGAGACCCAGTACTTC. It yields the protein CASSKTGAVKETQYF.

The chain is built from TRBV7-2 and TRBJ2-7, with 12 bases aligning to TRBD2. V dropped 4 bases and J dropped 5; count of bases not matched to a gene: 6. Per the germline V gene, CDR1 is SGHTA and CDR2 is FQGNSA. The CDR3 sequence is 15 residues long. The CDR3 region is CASSSRTSGANEQYF. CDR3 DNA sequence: TGTGCCAGCAGCTCCCGGACTAGCGGGGCAAACGAGCAGTACTTC.

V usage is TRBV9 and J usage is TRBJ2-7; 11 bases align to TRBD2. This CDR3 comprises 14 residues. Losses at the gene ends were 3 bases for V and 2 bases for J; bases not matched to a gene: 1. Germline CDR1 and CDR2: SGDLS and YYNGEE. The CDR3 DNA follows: TGTGCCAGCAGCGCTAGCGGGGGGCCCTACGAGCAGTACTTC. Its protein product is CASSASGGPYEQYF.

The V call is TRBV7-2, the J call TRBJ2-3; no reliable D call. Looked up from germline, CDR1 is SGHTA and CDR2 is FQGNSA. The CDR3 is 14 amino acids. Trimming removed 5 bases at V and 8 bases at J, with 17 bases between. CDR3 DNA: TGTGCCAGCAGCCCCCGACATGCCCAACTTACGCAGTATTTT. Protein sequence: CASSPRHAQLTQYF.

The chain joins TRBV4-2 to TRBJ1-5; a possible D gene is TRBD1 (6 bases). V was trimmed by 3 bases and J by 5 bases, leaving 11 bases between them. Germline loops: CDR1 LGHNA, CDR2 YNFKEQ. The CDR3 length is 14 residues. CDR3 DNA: TGTGCCAGCAGCCAGGGGGACAATTATCAGCCCCAGCATTTT. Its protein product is CASSQGDNYQPQHF.

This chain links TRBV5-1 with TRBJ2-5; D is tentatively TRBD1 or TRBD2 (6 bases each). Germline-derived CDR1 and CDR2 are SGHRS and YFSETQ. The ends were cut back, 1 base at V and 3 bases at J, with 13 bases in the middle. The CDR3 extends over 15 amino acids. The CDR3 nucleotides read TGCGCCAGCAGCTTGCGGGGGCACAGAGAAGAGACCCAGTACTTC. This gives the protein CASSLRGHREETQYF.

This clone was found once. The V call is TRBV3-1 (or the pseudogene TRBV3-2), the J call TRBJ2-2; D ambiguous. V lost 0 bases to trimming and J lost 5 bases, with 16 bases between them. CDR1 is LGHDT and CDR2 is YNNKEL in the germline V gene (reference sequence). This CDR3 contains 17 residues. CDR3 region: CASSQDPPQWVTGELFF. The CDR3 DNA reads TGTGCCAGCAGCCAAGACCCTCCTCAGTGGGTAACCGGGGAGCTGTTTTTT.

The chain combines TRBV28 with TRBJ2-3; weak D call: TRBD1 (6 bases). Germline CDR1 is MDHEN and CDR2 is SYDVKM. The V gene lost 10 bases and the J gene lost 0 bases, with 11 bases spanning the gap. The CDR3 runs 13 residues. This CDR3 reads CAIGTISTDTQYF. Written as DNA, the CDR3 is TGTGCCATCGGGACAATTAGCACAGATACGCAGTATTTT.

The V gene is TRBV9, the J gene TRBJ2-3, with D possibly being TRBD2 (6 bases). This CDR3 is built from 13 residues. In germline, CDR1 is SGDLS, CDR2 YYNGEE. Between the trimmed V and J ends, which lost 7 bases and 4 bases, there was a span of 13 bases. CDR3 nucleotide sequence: TGTGCCAGCTCGCGGGGTGGGGCAGATACGCAGTATTTT. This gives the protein CASSRGGADTQYF.

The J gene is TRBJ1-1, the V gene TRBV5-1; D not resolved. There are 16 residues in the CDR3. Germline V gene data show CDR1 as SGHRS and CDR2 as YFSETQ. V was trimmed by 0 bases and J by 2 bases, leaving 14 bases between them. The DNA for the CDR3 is TGCGCCAGCAGCTTGGTCGCGGCGCACCCAAACACTGAAGCTTTCTTT. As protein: CASSLVAAHPNTEAFF.

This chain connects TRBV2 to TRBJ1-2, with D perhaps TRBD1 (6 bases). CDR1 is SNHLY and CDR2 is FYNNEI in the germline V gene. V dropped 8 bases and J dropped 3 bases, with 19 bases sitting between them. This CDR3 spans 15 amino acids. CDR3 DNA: TGTGCCAGCCCCCGCAGGGGAGAAACCGACTATGGCTACACCTTC. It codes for CASPRRGETDYGYTF.

The CDR3 region has the DNA TGCGCCAGCAGCTTGGTTCCGGGGCAGGAGTTGGAAACCCTCCACTTT. As protein: CASSLVPGQELETLHF. V usage is TRBV5-1 and J usage is TRBJ1-6; possible D gene TRBD1, 5 bases. The germline CDR1 and CDR2 sequences are SGHRS and YFSETQ. With 0 bases removed from V and 14 bases from J, the gap between germline ends came to 21 bases. This CDR3 comprises 16 residues.

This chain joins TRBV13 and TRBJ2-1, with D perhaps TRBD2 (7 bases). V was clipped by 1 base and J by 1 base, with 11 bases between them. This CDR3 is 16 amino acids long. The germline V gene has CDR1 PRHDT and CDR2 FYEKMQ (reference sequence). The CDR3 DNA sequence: TGTGCCAGCAGCTTAGAAGGGGGGGCGTCCTACAATGAGCAGTTCTTC. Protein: CASSLEGGASYNEQFF.

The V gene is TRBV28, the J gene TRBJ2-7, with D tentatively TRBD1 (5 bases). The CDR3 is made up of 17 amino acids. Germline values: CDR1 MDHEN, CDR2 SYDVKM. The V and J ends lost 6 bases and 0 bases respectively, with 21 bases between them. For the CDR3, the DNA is TGTGCCAGCAGCCATACGACAGTAGGCCCCATCTCCTACGAGCAGTACTTC. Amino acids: CASSHTTVGPISYEQYF.

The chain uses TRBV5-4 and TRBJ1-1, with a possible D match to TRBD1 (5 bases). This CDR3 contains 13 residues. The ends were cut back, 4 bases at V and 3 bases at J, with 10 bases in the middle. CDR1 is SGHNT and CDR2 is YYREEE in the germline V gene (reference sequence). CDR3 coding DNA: TGTGCCAGCAGCCTTAAGGGGTACACTGAAGCTTTCTTT. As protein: CASSLKGYTEAFF.

The CDR3 region is CASSLEGTRETQYF. The CDR3 DNA reads TGTGCCAGCAGCTTGGAGGGGACTAGAGAGACCCAGTACTTC. The J gene is TRBJ2-5, the V gene TRBV5-4, with 8 bases lining up with TRBD2. The CDR3 is 14 amino acids. Germline lookup yields CDR1 SGHNT and CDR2 YYREEE (reference sequence). Losses at the gene ends were 0 bases for V and 4 bases for J; bases not matched to a gene: 2.

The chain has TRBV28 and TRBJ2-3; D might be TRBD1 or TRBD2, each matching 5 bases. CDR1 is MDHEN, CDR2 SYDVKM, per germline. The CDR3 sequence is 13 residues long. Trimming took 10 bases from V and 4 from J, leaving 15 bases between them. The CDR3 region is CATRGPLADTQYF. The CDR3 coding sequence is TGTGCCACCCGGGGACCCCTGGCAGATACGCAGTATTTT.

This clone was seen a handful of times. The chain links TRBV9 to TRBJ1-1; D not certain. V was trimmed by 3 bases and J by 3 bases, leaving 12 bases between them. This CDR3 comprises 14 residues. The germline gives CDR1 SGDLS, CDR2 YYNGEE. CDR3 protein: CASSATDYDTEAFF. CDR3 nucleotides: TGTGCCAGCAGCGCTACAGATTACGACACTGAAGCTTTCTTT.

The CDR3 region has the DNA TGTGCCAGCAGTGAAGGGACAGGGAGAAACACCATATATTTT. Its protein product is CASSEGTGRNTIYF. The genes are TRBV6-1 and TRBJ1-3, with TRBD1 matching 8 bases. V trimming: 1 base; J trimming: 5 bases; junction bases outside the gene matches: 1. The CDR3 totals 14 residues. CDR1 is MNHNS and CDR2 is SASEGT in the germline V gene.

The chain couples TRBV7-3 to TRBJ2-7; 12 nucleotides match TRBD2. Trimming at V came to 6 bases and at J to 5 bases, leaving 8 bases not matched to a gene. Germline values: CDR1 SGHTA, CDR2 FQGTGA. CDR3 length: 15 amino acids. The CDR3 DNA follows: TGTGCCAGCAGATCCGGGACTAGCGGGTTCAACGAGCAGTACTTC. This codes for CASRSGTSGFNEQYF.

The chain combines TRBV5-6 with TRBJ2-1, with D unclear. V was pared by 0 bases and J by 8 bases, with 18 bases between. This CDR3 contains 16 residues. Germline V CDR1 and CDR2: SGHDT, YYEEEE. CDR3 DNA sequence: TGTGCCAGCAGCTTGGACGTGAGGCAGCGTGGCGATGAGCAGTTCTTC. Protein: CASSLDVRQRGDEQFF.

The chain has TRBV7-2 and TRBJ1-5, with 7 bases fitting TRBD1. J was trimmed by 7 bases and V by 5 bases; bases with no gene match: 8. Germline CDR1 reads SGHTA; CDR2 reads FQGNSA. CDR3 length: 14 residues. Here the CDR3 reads CASSLRDSGQPQHF. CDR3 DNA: TGTGCCAGCAGCCTCCGGGACAGCGGCCAGCCCCAGCATTTT.

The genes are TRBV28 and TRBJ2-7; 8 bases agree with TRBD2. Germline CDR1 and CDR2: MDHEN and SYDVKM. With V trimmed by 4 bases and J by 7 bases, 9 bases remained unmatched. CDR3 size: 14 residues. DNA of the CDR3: TGTGCCAGCAGTTCCGGGGGGGGAGCTGAGGAGCAGTACTTC. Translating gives CASSSGGGAEEQYF.

CDR3 coding DNA: TGTGCCAGCAGTCCCCTAGGTGGGGGACATGGTGAAGCTTTCTTT. This codes for CASSPLGGGHGEAFF. The chain is built from TRBV6-5 and TRBJ1-1; possible D gene TRBD1, 6 bases. Trimming cost V 5 bases and J 7 bases, with 20 bases left between them. The CDR3 covers 15 residues. The germline CDR1 and CDR2 sequences are MNHEY and SVGAGI.